This T cell receptor beta chain was recovered during a study of cytomegalovirus exposure and HLA in healthy donors. Note on this clone: Germline is not matched at one junction end, which may reflect a read error.

The germline CDR1 and CDR2 sequences are SEHNR and FQNEAQ (reference sequence). The CDR3 is 12 residues long. 13 Jbeta primers and 60 Vbeta primers were used for the PCR. Clones were sequenced by immunoSEQ multiplex PCR, and TCRdb holds only the in-frame ones, with some missing. The sample yields 120,000 or so clones, about 74% seen once. This TCR was recovered from a woman in her 50s in good health and CMV-seropositive. Input material: PBMCs. The chain uses TRBV7-9 and TRBJ1-1; no clear D gene. The CDR3: CSSSSGATEAFF. The CDR3 DNA follows: TGTTCCAGCAGCTCAGGTGCCACTGAAGCTTTCTTT. Drawing the rest from reference TRBV7-9 and TRBJ1-1, the complete variable domain is DTGVSQNPRHKITKRGQNVTFRCDPISEHNRLYWYRQTLGQGPEFLTYFQNEAQLEKSRLLSDRFSAERPKGSFSTLEIQRTEQGDSAMYLCSSSSGATEAFFGQGTRLTVV.